The clone carrying this T cell receptor beta chain was picked up many times. These data originate in a study of T-cell reconstitution after alpha-beta-depleted transplantation in children. Germline CDR1 reads ENHRY; CDR2 reads SYGVKD. V shed 0 bases and J shed 1 base, with 6 bases lying between them. The CDR3 runs to 14 residues. Unique molecular identifiers featured in how the TCRbeta library was prepared. TCRdb used MiXCR to reprocess the PCR reads, holding one entry per CDR3 protein. Found here are 200,000 to 250,000 distinct CDR3 sequences, under 9.5% of them singletons; the top ten hold 6% to 7%.

The chain carries TRBV10-3 and TRBJ2-5; D not certain. The TCR originated in a male patient under 18 who had a stem cell transplant for acute lymphoblastic leukemia, so the T cells may come from the graft donor. This specimen consisted of PBMCs, mostly from graft donor cells, obtained 180 days after TCRalphabeta/CD19-depleted stem cell transplant. The CDR3 loop reads CAISESLAQETQYF. CDR3 in DNA: TGTGCCATCAGTGAGTCTTTAGCCCAAGAGACCCAGTACTTC.